This T cell receptor (beta chain) is from a study of T cell responses to AZD1222 COVID-19 vaccine. As regards this clone: Its matching antigen is unknown.

The J segment lost 4 bases and the V segment lost 6 bases, leaving 10 bases of the junction unmatched. Germline CDR1 SQVTM, CDR2 ANQGSEA. This CDR3 has 14 residues. TCRdb keeps only in-frame clones here, not all; method: immunoSEQ multiplex PCR. The repertoire holds roughly 150,000 clones, with roughly 92% as singletons. Study observations and caveats: Clonal diversity may have been underestimated in mostly white British donors. Within unmutated variant regions lay the reported targets of nearly half of spike-specific TCRs.

Sequenced here: peripheral blood, sampled 28 days after the second AZD1222 dose. The clonotype was recovered from an adult who received the AZD1222 COVID-19 vaccine. J is TRBJ1-2 and V is TRBV29-1; 8 bases align to TRBD1. CDR3 DNA sequence: TGCAGCGTCGACGTCGGGACAGGCATCTATGGCTACACCTTC. Protein sequence: CSVDVGTGIYGYTF.